The clone carrying this T cell receptor beta chain was observed many times. The antigen is undetermined. This specimen comes from a study of T cells after yellow fever vaccination. Study information: SMART-Seq v4 Ultra Low Input handled preparation of low-cell-number fractions. Broader study findings: Weaker, the secondary response had a peak occurring faster, on day 5 versus 15. Among all clonotypes, a small share was observed in both CD4 and CD8 compartments.

The 5'RACE template-switching step produced TCR cDNA and added a universal primer site and UMIs. TCRdb called the 5' RACE reads again in MiXCR, with one record for every CDR3 protein. Of 150,000 or so distinct CDR3 sequences in the sample, about 7% were seen once. The V segment lost 6 bases and the J segment 4 bases; nucleotides outside the gene matches: 5. The CDR3 loop spans 14 amino acids. The sequences come from CD4+ T cells sorted from PBMCs, collected less than 6 days after the first yellow fever vaccination. The V gene is TRBV12-3 or TRBV12-4, the J gene TRBJ1-5, with TRBD1 matching 8 bases. This receptor was taken from a young man who received the YFV17D yellow fever vaccine. The CDR3 loop reads CASSPTGGNQPQHF. DNA of the CDR3: TGTGCCAGCAGCCCTACAGGGGGGAATCAGCCCCAGCATTTT.